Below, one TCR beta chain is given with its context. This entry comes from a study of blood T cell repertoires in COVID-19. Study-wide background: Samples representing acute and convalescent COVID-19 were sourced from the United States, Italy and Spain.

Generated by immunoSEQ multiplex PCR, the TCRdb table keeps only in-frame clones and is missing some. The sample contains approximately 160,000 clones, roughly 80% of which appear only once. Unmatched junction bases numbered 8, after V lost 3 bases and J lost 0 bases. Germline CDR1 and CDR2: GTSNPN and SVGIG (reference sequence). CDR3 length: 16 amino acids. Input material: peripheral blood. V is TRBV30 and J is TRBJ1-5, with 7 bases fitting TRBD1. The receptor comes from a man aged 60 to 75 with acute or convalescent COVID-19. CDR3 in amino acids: CAWSRDRVDSNQPQHF. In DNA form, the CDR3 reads TGTGCCTGGAGCCGGGACAGAGTTGATAGCAATCAGCCCCAGCATTTT. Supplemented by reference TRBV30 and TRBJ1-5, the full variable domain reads SQTIHQWPATLVQPVGSPLSLECTVEGTSNPNLYWYRQAAGRGLQLLFYSVGIGQISSEVPQNLSASRPQDRQFILSSKKLLLSDSGFYLCAWSRDRVDSNQPQHFGDGTRLSIL.